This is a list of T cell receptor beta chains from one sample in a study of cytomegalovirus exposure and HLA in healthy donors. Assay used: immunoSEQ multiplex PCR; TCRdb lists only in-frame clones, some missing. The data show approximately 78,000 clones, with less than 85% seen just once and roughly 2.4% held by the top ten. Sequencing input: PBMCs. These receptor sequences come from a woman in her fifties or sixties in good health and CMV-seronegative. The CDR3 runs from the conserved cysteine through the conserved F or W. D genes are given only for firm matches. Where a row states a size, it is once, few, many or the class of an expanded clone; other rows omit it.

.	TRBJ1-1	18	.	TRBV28	CASRRTYSGVKSRTEAFF	TGTGCCAGCAGGAGAACGTATTCCGGGGTCAAATCGAGAACTGAAGCTTTCTTT
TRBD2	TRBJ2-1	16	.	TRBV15	CATSRGKRGGLNEQFF	TGTGCCACCAGCAGAGGCAAGCGGGGGGGCTTAAATGAGCAGTTCTTC
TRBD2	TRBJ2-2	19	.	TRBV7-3	CASSPNAPGLAGVTGELFF	TGTGCCAGCAGCCCTAATGCTCCCGGACTAGCGGGAGTAACCGGGGAGCTGTTTTTT
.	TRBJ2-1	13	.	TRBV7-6	CASSPLSYNEQFF	TGTGCCAGCAGCCCCTTGAGTTACAATGAGCAGTTCTTC
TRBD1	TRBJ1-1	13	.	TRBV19	CASSSGTGGEAFF	TGTGCCAGTAGTAGCGGGACAGGGGGTGAAGCTTTCTTT
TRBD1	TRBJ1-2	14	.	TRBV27	CASSHRQGAVDYTF	TGTGCCAGCAGTCATAGACAGGGCGCGGTTGACTACACCTTC
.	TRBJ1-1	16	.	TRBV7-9	CASSLAVGVHQAEAFF	TGTGCCAGCAGCTTAGCGGTCGGTGTGCACCAGGCTGAAGCTTTCTTT
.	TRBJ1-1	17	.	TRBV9	CASSHDERPGHSTEAFF	TGTGCCAGCAGCCATGATGAACGACCGGGACACAGCACTGAAGCTTTCTTT
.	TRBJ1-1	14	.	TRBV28	CASSFIPRNTEAFF	TGTGCCAGCAGTTTCATCCCCAGGAACACTGAAGCTTTCTTT
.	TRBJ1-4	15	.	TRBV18	CASSALQGPNEKLFF	TGTGCCAGCTCAGCCTTACAGGGCCCGAATGAAAAACTGTTTTTT
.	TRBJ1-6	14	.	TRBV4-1	CASSQVGQGSPLHF	TGCGCCAGCAGCCAAGTGGGGCAGGGATCACCCCTCCACTTT
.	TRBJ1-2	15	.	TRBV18	CASSPPGRGFYGYTF	TGTGCCAGCTCACCACCGGGTAGGGGATTCTATGGCTACACCTTC
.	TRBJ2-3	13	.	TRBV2	CASQRDIPDTQYF	TGTGCCAGCCAACGGGACATTCCAGATACGCAGTATTTT
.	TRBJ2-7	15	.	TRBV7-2	CASSLGPILDYEQYF	TGTGCCAGCAGCTTGGGGCCCATCCTTGATTACGAGCAGTACTTC
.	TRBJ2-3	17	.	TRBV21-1	CASSTGERAQITDTQYF	TGTGCCAGCAGCACGGGTGAGCGTGCGCAGATCACAGATACGCAGTATTTT
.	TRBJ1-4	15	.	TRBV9	CASSASRGTNEKLFF	TGTGCCAGCAGCGCCTCCAGGGGAACTAATGAAAAACTGTTTTTT
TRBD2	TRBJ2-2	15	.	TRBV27	CAIGTSGTNTGELFF	TGTGCCATCGGGACTAGCGGGACGAACACCGGGGAGCTGTTTTTT
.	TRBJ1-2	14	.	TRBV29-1	CSAERRDSNYGYTF	TGCAGCGCCGAGCGCAGGGACTCTAACTATGGCTACACCTTC
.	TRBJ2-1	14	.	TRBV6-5	CASSSVGAYNEQFF	TGTGCCAGCAGTTCTGTCGGGGCCTACAATGAGCAGTTCTTC
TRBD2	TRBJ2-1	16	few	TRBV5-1	CASSLAPREGFNEQFF	TGCGCCAGCAGCTTGGCTCCGCGGGAGGGCTTCAATGAGCAGTTCTTC
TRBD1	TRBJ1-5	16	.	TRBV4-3	CASSQDRTGASQPQHF	TGCGCCAGCAGCCAAGATCGGACAGGCGCAAGTCAGCCCCAGCATTTT
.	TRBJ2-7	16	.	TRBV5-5	CASSYPWAGSSYEQYF	TGTGCCAGCAGCTACCCCTGGGCCGGCAGCTCCTACGAGCAGTACTTC
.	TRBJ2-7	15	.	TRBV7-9	CASSLARPVPYEQYF	TGTGCCAGCAGCTTAGCACGTCCCGTACCGTACGAGCAGTACTTC
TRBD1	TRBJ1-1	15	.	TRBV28	CASSYRGKMNTEAFF	TGTGCCAGCAGTTACAGGGGGAAGATGAACACTGAAGCTTTCTTT
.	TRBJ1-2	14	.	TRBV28	CASSYTIPNYGYTF	TGTGCCAGCAGCTACACTATTCCTAACTATGGCTACACCTTC
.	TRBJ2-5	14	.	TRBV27	CASKTTGAGETQYF	TGTGCCAGCAAGACGACCGGAGCCGGGGAGACCCAGTACTTC
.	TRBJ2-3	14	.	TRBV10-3	CATTVRSSTDTQYF	TGTGCCACCACCGTCAGGTCAAGCACAGATACGCAGTATTTT
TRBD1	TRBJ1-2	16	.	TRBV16	CASSQYSKDRGHGYTF	TGTGCCAGCAGCCAATATAGTAAAGACAGGGGGCATGGCTACACCTTC
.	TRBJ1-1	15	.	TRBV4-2	CASSQDSQGGTEAFF	TGTGCCAGCAGCCAAGATTCCCAGGGAGGGACTGAAGCTTTCTTT
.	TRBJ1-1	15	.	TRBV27	CASSLSGGGDTEAFF	TGTGCCAGCAGTTTATCGGGAGGTGGGGACACTGAAGCTTTCTTT
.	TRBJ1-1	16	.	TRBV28	CASSTGSKGGYTEAFF	TGTGCCAGCAGTACCGGGTCAAAAGGAGGATATACTGAAGCTTTCTTT
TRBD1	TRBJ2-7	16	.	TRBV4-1	CASSQDTGQGAYEQYF	TGCGCCAGCAGCCAAGATACGGGACAGGGGGCCTACGAGCAGTACTTC
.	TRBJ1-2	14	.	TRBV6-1	CASSETGDLYGYTF	TGTGCCAGCAGTGAAACGGGGGACCTATATGGCTACACCTTC
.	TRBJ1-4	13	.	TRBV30	CACPAGDNEKLFF	TGTGCCTGCCCCGCAGGGGATAATGAAAAACTGTTTTTT
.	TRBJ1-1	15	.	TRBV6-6	CASSYSLQGNTEAFF	TGTGCCAGCAGTTACTCATTGCAGGGGAACACTGAAGCTTTCTTT
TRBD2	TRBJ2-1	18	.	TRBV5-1	CASSSGTSGSYGYNEQFF	TGCGCCAGCAGCTCCGGGACTAGCGGGAGTTATGGATACAATGAGCAGTTCTTC
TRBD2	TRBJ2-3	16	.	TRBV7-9	CASSLFAGGTPDTQYF	TGTGCCAGCAGCTTATTCGCGGGGGGCACCCCAGATACGCAGTATTTT
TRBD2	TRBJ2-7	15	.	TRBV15	CATSRDAVAGVEQYF	TGTGCCACCAGCAGAGATGCGGTAGCGGGAGTCGAGCAGTACTTC
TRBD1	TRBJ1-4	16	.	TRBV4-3	CASSQGPSDRGEKLFF	TGCGCCAGCAGCCAAGGACCAAGCGACAGGGGCGAAAAACTGTTTTTT
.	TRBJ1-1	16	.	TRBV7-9	CASSLLLDIRNTEAFF	TGTGCCAGCAGCCTCCTCCTGGACATAAGGAACACTGAAGCTTTCTTT